This T cell receptor (beta chain) was captured by sequencing in a study of T cell responses to AZD1222 COVID-19 vaccine. General study findings and limits: Breadth and depth of Spike-specific TCRs rose after two AZD1222 doses. Reportedly, nearly half of unique spike TCRs recognized epitopes outside B.1.351/B.1.1.7 mutations. Repertoires were obtained only post-peak T cell response.

Details on this clone: No antigen is known for it.

Germline CDR1 SGHDT, CDR2 YYEEEE. Trimming took off 7 bases at V and 5 bases at J, with 9 bases between the two ends. The CDR3 runs to 12 residues. Measured with immunoSEQ multiplex PCR; TCRdb has only the in-frame clones, and not every one. The sample records just under 90,000 clones, around 90% being singletons. The sequencing used peripheral blood, collected on day 0 of AZD1222 vaccination. The J gene is TRBJ1-4, the V gene TRBV5-6; D uncertain. The sequence derives from an adult in good health. As DNA, the CDR3 is TGTGCCAGCTTAACTGCAAATGAAAAACTGTTTTTT. Protein product: CASLTANEKLFF.